The rows below give T cell receptor beta chains drawn from one sample of a study of blood T cell repertoires in COVID-19. Profiling relied on immunoSEQ multiplex PCR, and the TCRdb table lists in-frame clones only, not all of them. Of over 200,000 clones listed, about 83% are singletons. The sample consisted of peripheral blood. These receptors originate from a woman between 45 and 60 years old with acute or convalescent COVID-19. Each CDR3 is given without its conserved first and last residue. The order of the fields is D gene, V gene, CDR3 protein. The D gene is left open where the match is weak.

D: -
V: TRBV19
CDR3: ASSQVSNQPQH

D: TRBD1
V: TRBV5-1
CDR3: ASSPQRGQGSEKLF

D: TRBD2
V: TRBV5-1
CDR3: ASSWGLFYNEQF

D: TRBD1
V: TRBV11-2
CDR3: ASSQRDREGYT

D: TRBD2
V: TRBV10-3
CDR3: AIGEGLAGDTQY

D: TRBD1
V: TRBV2
CDR3: ASSPNKGTGGSDTQY

D: TRBD2
V: TRBV10-2
CDR3: ASRGTSGSYEQY

D: TRBD2
V: TRBV10-3
CDR3: AISELAGGQVQY

D: -
V: TRBV9
CDR3: ASSAGTPGRDGYT

D: TRBD1
V: TRBV28
CDR3: ASSRQGYSEQF

D: -
V: TRBV28
CDR3: ASSKTGIKAGYT

D: TRBD2
V: TRBV15
CDR3: ATSRASGVSYEQY

D: TRBD1
V: TRBV30
CDR3: AWSPDRVVTGYGYT

D: -
V: TRBV6-5
CDR3: ASTVYTGELF

D: TRBD1
V: TRBV24-1
CDR3: ATSDPQGGPDNQPQH

D: TRBD2
V: TRBV5-1
CDR3: ASSWGTSGVRQETQY

D: TRBD2
V: TRBV7-8
CDR3: ASQFSGREETQY

D: TRBD2
V: TRBV24-1
CDR3: ATSDLGTSASSGTQY

D: -
V: TRBV6-1
CDR3: ASSETGSAGELF

D: -
V: TRBV7-2
CDR3: ASSISGLGAYEQY

D: -
V: TRBV6-1
CDR3: ASSESEEGYGYT

D: TRBD1
V: TRBV7-2
CDR3: ASSLAFRDRDRRPTYEQY

D: TRBD2
V: TRBV30
CDR3: AWASGRAYEQF

D: -
V: TRBV16
CDR3: ASSQSNSGNTIY

D: -
V: TRBV10-2
CDR3: ASERGRGLGSPLH

D: -
V: TRBV18
CDR3: ASSRVDRFNGYT

D: TRBD1
V: TRBV28
CDR3: ASGGQLNTEAF

D: TRBD1
V: TRBV5-8
CDR3: ASSLGRQGGYNEQF

D: -
V: TRBV12-3/TRBV12-4
CDR3: ASSLGTVYEQY

D: -
V: TRBV6-5
CDR3: ASSPSSGNTGELF

D: -
V: TRBV6-6
CDR3: ASRKDSSGANVLT

D: -
V: TRBV6-1
CDR3: ASSETHTFEAF

D: TRBD2
V: TRBV29-1
CDR3: SVEVAGVYNEQF

D: TRBD1
V: TRBV7-9
CDR3: ASSLGDRDRGGGYT

D: TRBD2
V: TRBV27
CDR3: ASSYGTTKSNEQF

D: -
V: TRBV27
CDR3: ASKPTGFGGYT

D: -
V: TRBV12-3/TRBV12-4
CDR3: ASRRKDTQY

D: -
V: TRBV19
CDR3: ASSPHGVADYNEQF

D: -
V: TRBV30
CDR3: AWSPQVGAEAF

D: TRBD2
V: TRBV10-2
CDR3: ASRAAGVHNEQY

D: -
V: TRBV19
CDR3: ASSIGQGHQETQY

D: -
V: TRBV24-1
CDR3: ATSDSGTSWDEQY

D: TRBD1
V: TRBV19
CDR3: ASSMETGPPF

D: TRBD2
V: TRBV29-1
CDR3: SVVIGLAEETQY

D: -
V: TRBV11-2
CDR3: ASSLGTAEYEQY

D: -
V: TRBV7-2
CDR3: ASSLWYSLNTEAF

D: TRBD1
V: TRBV24-1
CDR3: ATSDSDTRDRVMRGNTEAF

D: TRBD2
V: TRBV5-1
CDR3: ASRLSGSSDTQY

D: TRBD1
V: TRBV5-1
CDR3: ASSRDSPSTSSYEQY

D: TRBD1
V: TRBV7-3
CDR3: ASSLMQGDGYT

D: TRBD2
V: TRBV27
CDR3: ASSLKTSGSVHTQY

D: -
V: TRBV18
CDR3: ASSPQGLEAF

D: TRBD1
V: TRBV15
CDR3: ATSLQGANQPQH

D: TRBD1
V: TRBV30
CDR3: ACTRRQGNGYT

D: TRBD2
V: TRBV24-1
CDR3: ATSDLSGSGSYNEQF

D: -
V: TRBV5-1
CDR3: ASRAAPGVGNTIY

D: -
V: TRBV25-1
CDR3: ASSELGGTEAF